The 6 T cell receptor beta chains listed next were all sequenced from one sample in a study of blood T cells in healthy people across ages (dated by TCRdb to between 2015 and 2017). The library was built by means of 5' RACE. Sequencing used an Illumina HiSeq 2500. A second PCR of about 6 to 11 cycles was performed with a sample-barcoded 5' primer and a J-beta primer mix. The raw public reads went through TCRdb reprocessing: fastp at Q25, MiXCR clone calling, in-frame beta chains kept. Every entry covers one CDR3 protein and lists the most common genes and DNA from its rows. The sample yields 800,000 or so distinct CDR3 sequences; about 62% were counted once. The ten largest clones add up to 28% of the sample. What was sequenced was blood. These receptors came from a man aged 30-40 years in good health.

The rearrangement uses TRBV10-3 and TRBJ2-1, with 11 bases matching TRBD2. The junction had 7 bases not matched to a gene; V was cut back by 6 bases and J by 6 bases. Looked up from germline, CDR1 is ENHRY and CDR2 is SYGVKD. CDR3 length: 15 residues. The CDR3 region is CAIRPTSGGANEQFF. The CDR3 coding sequence is TGTGCCATCAGACCAACTAGCGGGGGTGCCAATGAGCAGTTCTTC.

A few counts support this clonotype. The rearrangement uses TRBV24-1 and TRBJ2-3; 9 nucleotides align to TRBD2. CDR1 and CDR2 from the germline V gene are KGHDR and SFDVKD. V gave up 5 bases and J gave up 4 bases; unmatched junction bases: 6. The CDR3 runs to 15 residues. In DNA form, the CDR3 reads TGTGCCACCAGTGGCGCTAGCGGGGCCCCAGATACGCAGTATTTT. Translation: CATSGASGAPDTQYF.

The gene calls are TRBV9 and TRBJ2-3; the match to TRBD2 covers 7 bases. The CDR3 contains 16 residues. Germline V lookup: CDR1 SGDLS, CDR2 YYNGEE. J lost 2 bases, V lost 2 bases, and 8 bases had no gene match. Here the CDR3 reads CASSVMGGGTTDTQYF. CDR3 coding DNA: TGTGCCAGCAGCGTGATGGGGGGGGGTACCACAGATACGCAGTATTTT.

The chain couples TRBV29-1 to TRBJ2-4; the match to TRBD1 covers 9 bases. Judging by the DNA end, TRBJ2-7 fits better; the J call may be wrong. The CDR3 sequence is 15 residues long. The germline gives CDR1 SQVTM, CDR2 ANQGSEA. In nucleotides, the CDR3 is TGCAGCGTTGAAGGGGACAGGGTGTCATCCTACGAGCAGTACTTC. Residues: CSVEGDRVSSYEQYF.

The chain employs TRBV29-1 and TRBJ2-5, with 9 bases fitting TRBD1. V was clipped by 7 bases and J by 5 bases; unmatched bases: 8. Germline CDR1 and CDR2: SQVTM and ANQGSEA. CDR3 length equals 13 residues. CDR3 sequence (DNA): TGCAGCGGAAACAGGGGGCGATCGGAGACCCAGTACTTC. Amino acid sequence: CSGNRGRSETQYF.

This sequence joins TRBV10-3 and TRBJ1-6; maybe TRBD1 (5 bases). The CDR3 contains 11 residues. Per germline, CDR1 ENHRY and CDR2 SYGVKD. Trimming took off 8 bases at V and 9 bases at J, with 8 bases between the two ends. The CDR3 reads CAIGGGSPLHF. The CDR3 DNA sequence: TGTGCCATCGGGGGGGGTTCACCCCTCCACTTT.